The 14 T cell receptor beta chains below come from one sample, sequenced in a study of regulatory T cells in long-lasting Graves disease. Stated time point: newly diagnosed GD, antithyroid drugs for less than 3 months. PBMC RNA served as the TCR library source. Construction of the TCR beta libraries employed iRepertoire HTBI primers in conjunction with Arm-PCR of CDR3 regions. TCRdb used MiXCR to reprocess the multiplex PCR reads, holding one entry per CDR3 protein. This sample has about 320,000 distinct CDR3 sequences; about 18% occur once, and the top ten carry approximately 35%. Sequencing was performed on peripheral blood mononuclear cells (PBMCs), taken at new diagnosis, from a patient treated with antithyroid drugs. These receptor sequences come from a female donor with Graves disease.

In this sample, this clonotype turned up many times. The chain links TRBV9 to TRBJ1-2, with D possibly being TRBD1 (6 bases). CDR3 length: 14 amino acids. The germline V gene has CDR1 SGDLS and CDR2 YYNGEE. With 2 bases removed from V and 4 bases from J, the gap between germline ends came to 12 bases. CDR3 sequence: CASSVDRSGYGYTF. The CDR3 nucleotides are TGTGCCAGCAGCGTTGACAGGTCCGGCTATGGCTACACCTTC.

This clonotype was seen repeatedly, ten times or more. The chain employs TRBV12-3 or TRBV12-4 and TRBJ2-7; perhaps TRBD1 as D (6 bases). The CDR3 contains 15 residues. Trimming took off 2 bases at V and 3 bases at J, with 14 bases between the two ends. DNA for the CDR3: TGTGCCAGCAGTTTAAGGGACAAGGGGTTCTACGAGCAGTACTTC. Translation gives CASSLRDKGFYEQYF.

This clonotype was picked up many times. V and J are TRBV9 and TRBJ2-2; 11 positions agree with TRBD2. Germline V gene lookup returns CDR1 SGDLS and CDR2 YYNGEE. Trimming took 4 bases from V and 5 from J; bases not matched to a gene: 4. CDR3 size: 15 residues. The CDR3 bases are TGTGCCAGCAGCCACTCTAGCGGGAGGACCGGGGAGCTGTTTTTT. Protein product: CASSHSSGRTGELFF.

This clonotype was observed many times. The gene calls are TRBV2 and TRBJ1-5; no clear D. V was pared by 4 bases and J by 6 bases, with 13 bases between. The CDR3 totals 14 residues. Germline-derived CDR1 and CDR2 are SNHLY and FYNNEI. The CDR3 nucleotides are TGTGCCAGCAGTGCTGAGGGTACGGGTCAGCCCCAGCATTTT. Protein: CASSAEGTGQPQHF. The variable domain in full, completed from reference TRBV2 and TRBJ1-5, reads EPEVTQTPSHQVTQMGQEVILRCVPISNHLYFYWYRQILGQKVEFLVSFYNNEISEKSEIFDDQFSVERPDGSNFTLKIRSTKLEDSAMYFCASSAEGTGQPQHFGDGTRLSIL.

The CDR3 nucleotides are TGTGCCAGCAGTTTATACCCTCCCTACAATGAGCAGTTCTTC. Protein product: CASSLYPPYNEQFF. The chain carries TRBV27 and TRBJ2-1, with D uncertain. V lost 1 base, J lost 2 bases, and 6 bases lay in between. Germline-derived CDR1 and CDR2 are MNHEY and SMNVEV (reference sequence). This CDR3 has 14 residues.

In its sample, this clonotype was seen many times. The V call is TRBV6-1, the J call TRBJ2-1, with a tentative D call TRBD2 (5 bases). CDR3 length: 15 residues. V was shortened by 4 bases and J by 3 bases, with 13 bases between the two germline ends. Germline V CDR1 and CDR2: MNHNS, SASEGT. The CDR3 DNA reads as TGTGCCAGCAGTGTGTCTAGCACCTTCTACAATGAGCAGTTCTTC. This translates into CASSVSSTFYNEQFF.

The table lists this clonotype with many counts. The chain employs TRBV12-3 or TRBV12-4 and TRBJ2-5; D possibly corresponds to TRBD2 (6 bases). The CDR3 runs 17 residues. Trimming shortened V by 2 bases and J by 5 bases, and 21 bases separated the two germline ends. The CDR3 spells CASSLYFRGSGGETQYF. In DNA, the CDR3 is TGTGCCAGCAGTTTATATTTTCGTGGGAGTGGGGGGGAGACCCAGTACTTC.

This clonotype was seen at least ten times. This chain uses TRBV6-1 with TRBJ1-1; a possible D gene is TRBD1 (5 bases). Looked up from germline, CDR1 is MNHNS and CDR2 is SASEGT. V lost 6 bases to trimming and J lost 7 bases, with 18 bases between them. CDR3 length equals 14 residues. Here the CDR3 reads CASSKWGEAGEAFF. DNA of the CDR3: TGTGCCAGCAGCAAATGGGGGGAGGCAGGTGAAGCTTTCTTT.

In nucleotides, the CDR3 is TGTGCCAGCAGTTTTTGGGAGGCAGAAAAACTGTTTTTT. It yields the protein CASSFWEAEKLFF. This chain joins TRBV12-3 or TRBV12-4 and TRBJ1-4; the D is unclear. Trimming pared 3 bases from V and 8 bases from J, leaving 10 bases between. The CDR3 contains 13 residues.

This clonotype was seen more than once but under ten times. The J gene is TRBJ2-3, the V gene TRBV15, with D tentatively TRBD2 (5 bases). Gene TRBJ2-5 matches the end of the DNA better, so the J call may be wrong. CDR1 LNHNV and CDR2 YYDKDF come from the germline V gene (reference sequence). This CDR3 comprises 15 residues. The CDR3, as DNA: TGTGCCACCAGCAGAGATACTCTGGCGGGAGAGACCCAGTACTTC. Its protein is CATSRDTLAGETQYF.

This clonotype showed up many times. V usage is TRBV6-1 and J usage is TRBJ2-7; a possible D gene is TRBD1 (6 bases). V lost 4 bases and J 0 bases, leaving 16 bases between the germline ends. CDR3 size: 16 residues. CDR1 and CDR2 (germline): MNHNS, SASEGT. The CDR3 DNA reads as TGTGCCAGCAGTGTCGCAGGCAGGGGTCCCTCCTACGAGCAGTACTTC. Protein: CASSVAGRGPSYEQYF.

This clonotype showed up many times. CDR3 coding DNA: TGTGCCAGCAGCTCCTCCGGGACAGGGATGCCCCAGCATTTT. This gives the protein CASSSSGTGMPQHF. The chain combines TRBV7-9 with TRBJ1-5, with 9 positions matching TRBD1. CDR3 length equals 14 residues. Germline V lookup: CDR1 SEHNR, CDR2 FQNEAQ (reference sequence). V lost 4 bases to trimming and J lost 9 bases; unmatched junction nucleotides: 7.

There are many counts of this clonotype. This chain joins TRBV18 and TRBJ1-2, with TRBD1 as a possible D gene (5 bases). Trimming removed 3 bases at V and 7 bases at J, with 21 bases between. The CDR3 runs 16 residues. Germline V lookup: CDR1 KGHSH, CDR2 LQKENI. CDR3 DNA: TGTGCCAGCTCACCCACCGGGACCTCCCTATCGTTTGGCTACACCTTC. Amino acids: CASSPTGTSLSFGYTF.

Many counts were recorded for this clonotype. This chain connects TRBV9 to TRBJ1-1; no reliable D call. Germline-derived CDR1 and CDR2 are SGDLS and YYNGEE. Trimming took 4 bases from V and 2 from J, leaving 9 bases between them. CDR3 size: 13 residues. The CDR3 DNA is TGTGCCAGCAGCAATGACATCAACACTGAAGCTTTCTTT. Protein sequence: CASSNDINTEAFF.